The 21 T cell receptor beta chains below all came from one sample that was sequenced in a study of shared clonotypes between healthy human individuals. The assay was immunoSEQ multiplex PCR, and TCRdb's table has in-frame clones only and misses some. Here the sample spans some 1.5 million clones, around 98% being singletons. Sequenced material: naive CD4+ T cells sorted from blood. Documented subset: CD45RA+ positively selected. The receptors come from a man aged 25 to 40 in good health.

This chain uses TRBV7-6 with TRBJ2-6; D is unresolved. Germline loops: CDR1 SGHVS, CDR2 FNYEAQ. Trimming shortened V by 8 bases and J by 0 bases, and 11 bases separated the two germline ends. This CDR3 region has 15 residues. The CDR3 bases are TGTGCCAGCGCCGTCGGCCACTCTGGGGCCAACGTCCTGACTTTC. This encodes CASAVGHSGANVLTF. The full variable domain, its missing parts supplied by reference TRBV7-6 and TRBJ2-6, is GAGVSQSPRYKVTKRGQDVALRCDPISGHVSLYWYRQALGQGPEFLTYFNYEAQQDKSGLPNDRFSAERPEGSISTLTIQRTEQRDSAMYRCASAVGHSGANVLTFGAGSRLTVL.

To note about this clone: Relative to the germline gene, one junction end is altered; a read error may explain this. The rearrangement uses TRBV5-4 and TRBJ2-3; D uncertain. Germline V CDR1 and CDR2: SGHNT, YYREEE (reference sequence). CDR3 length equals 14 residues. The DNA for the CDR3 is TGTGCCAGCAGCCCTAAATACCGAGGAGATGCGCAGTATTTT. Residues: CASSPKYRGDAQYF.

CDR3 amino acids: CASSPRGADSNQPQHF. The CDR3 region has the DNA TGTGCCAGCAGCCCCAGAGGGGCGGATAGCAATCAGCCCCAGCATTTT. The rearrangement joins TRBV28 to TRBJ1-5; D may be TRBD1 (5 bases). This CDR3 has 16 residues. Germline CDR1 and CDR2: MDHEN and SYDVKM. Trimming removed 6 bases from V and 0 bases from J, with 15 bases in between. Drawing the rest from reference TRBV28 and TRBJ1-5, the complete variable domain is DVKVTQSSRYLVKRTGEKVFLECVQDMDHENMFWYRQDPGLGLRLIYFSYDVKMKEKGDIPEGYSVSREKKERFSLILESASTNQTSMYLCASSPRGADSNQPQHFGDGTRLSIL.

This sequence joins TRBV18 and TRBJ2-1; D perhaps matches TRBD2 (7 bases). CDR1 and CDR2 (germline): KGHSH, LQKENI. Trimming shortened V by 4 bases and J by 6 bases, and 22 bases separated the two germline ends. The CDR3 consists of 17 residues. DNA of the CDR3: TGTGCCAGCTCACTACGGATGAAGCGGAGGGGGGGCAATGAGCAGTTCTTC. Translation: CASSLRMKRRGGNEQFF.

The count of this clone is one. The genes are TRBV7-9 and TRBJ2-7; tentatively, D is TRBD1 (5 bases). Germline V lookup: CDR1 SEHNR, CDR2 FQNEAQ (reference sequence). The CDR3 covers 14 residues. V lost 7 bases and J lost 1, with 14 bases in between. CDR3 in amino acids: CASTSQGSSYEQYF. The CDR3 DNA follows: TGTGCCAGCACCTCTCAGGGTTCGTCCTACGAGCAGTACTTC.

The rearrangement joins TRBV6-1 to TRBJ1-2; D remains ambiguous. The CDR3 loop spans 13 amino acids. V dropped 4 bases and J dropped 4 bases, with 10 bases sitting between them. From germline, CDR1 is MNHNS and CDR2 SASEGT. The DNA for the CDR3 is TGTGCCAGCAGTGTCCCATCACTCTATGGCTACACCTTC. Protein: CASSVPSLYGYTF.

The chain is built from TRBV7-9 and TRBJ2-7; unclear D gene. CDR3 length: 11 residues. Between the trimmed V and J ends, which lost 2 bases and 4 bases, there was a span of 3 bases. Germline V gives CDR1 SEHNR, CDR2 FQNEAQ (reference sequence). CDR3 DNA: TGTGCCAGCAGCTTAATGTACGAGCAGTACTTC. It translates to CASSLMYEQYF.

This chain joins TRBV6-1 and TRBJ1-5, with D uncertain. Germline CDR1 is MNHNS and CDR2 is SASEGT. V lost 2 bases, J lost 4 bases, and 15 bases lay in between. This CDR3 has 16 amino acids. CDR3 in amino acids: CASSEHWDLGNQPQHF. CDR3 sequence (DNA): TGTGCCAGCAGTGAACATTGGGATCTCGGGAATCAGCCCCAGCATTTT.

The chain carries TRBV11-3 and TRBJ2-2; no reliable D call. This CDR3 contains 12 residues. Germline V gives CDR1 SGHNT, CDR2 YENEEA. Trimming left V 7 bases short and J 6 bases short, with 9 bases between. The CDR3 loop is CASKSGSGELFF. CDR3 sequence (DNA): TGTGCCAGCAAGTCCGGGTCCGGGGAGCTGTTTTTT.

The CDR3 protein is CATMEGGISYEQYF. In DNA, the CDR3 is TGTGCCACTATGGAGGGGGGGATCTCCTACGAGCAGTACTTC. The V and J genes are TRBV28 and TRBJ2-7; D perhaps matches TRBD2 (7 bases). Per germline, CDR1 MDHEN and CDR2 SYDVKM. V dropped 10 bases and J dropped 0 bases, with 16 bases sitting between them. There are 14 residues in the CDR3.

Only one count was recorded for this clone. The gene calls are TRBV28 and TRBJ1-5; TRBD1 is a possible D gene (6 bases). Between the trimmed V and J ends, which lost 5 bases and 6 bases, there was a span of 20 bases. The CDR3 sequence is 16 residues long. The V gene's germline CDR1 is MDHEN and CDR2 SYDVKM. As DNA, the CDR3 is TGTGCCAGCAGTCCACCTCGGGGGGCTATCGGTCAGCCCCAGCATTTT. Translating gives CASSPPRGAIGQPQHF. Complete variable domain (other parts from reference TRBV28 and TRBJ1-5): DVKVTQSSRYLVKRTGEKVFLECVQDMDHENMFWYRQDPGLGLRLIYFSYDVKMKEKGDIPEGYSVSREKKERFSLILESASTNQTSMYLCASSPPRGAIGQPQHFGDGTRLSIL.

V usage is TRBV10-3 and J usage is TRBJ2-1; no definite D call. Trimming pared 3 bases from V and 9 bases from J, leaving 9 bases between. The CDR3 loop spans 12 amino acids. Per the germline V gene, CDR1 is ENHRY and CDR2 is SYGVKD. CDR3 nucleotide sequence: TGTGCCATCAGTGACAATGGGCCTGAGCAGTTCTTC. Translating it yields CAISDNGPEQFF.

This rearrangement joins TRBV15 to TRBJ2-3; 12 positions match TRBD2. V dropped 0 bases and J dropped 4; count of bases not matched to a gene: 5. This CDR3 spans 17 amino acids. Germline values: CDR1 LNHNV, CDR2 YYDKDF (reference sequence). The CDR3: CATSRDASGRVADTQYF. The DNA of the CDR3 is TGTGCCACCAGCAGAGATGCTAGCGGGAGGGTGGCAGATACGCAGTATTTT.

This chain connects TRBV7-8 to TRBJ2-7; no clear D. This CDR3 is built from 13 residues. From germline, CDR1 is SGHVS and CDR2 FQNEAQ. V lost 4 bases and J lost 3, with 10 bases in between. The CDR3: CASSSGLFYEQYF. CDR3 DNA sequence: TGTGCCAGCAGCTCGGGCCTTTTCTACGAGCAGTACTTC.

The V call is TRBV4-1, the J call TRBJ2-1, with 13 bases that match TRBD2. Germline trimming cut 3 bases from V and 6 bases from J; bases unmatched to any gene: 8. The CDR3 contains 17 residues. The V gene's germline CDR1 is MGHRA and CDR2 YSYEKL. The CDR3 region is CASSQRLAGGLSNEQFF. In DNA, the CDR3 is TGCGCCAGCAGCCAGAGACTAGCGGGAGGTTTGTCCAATGAGCAGTTCTTC.

The rearrangement links TRBV28 to TRBJ2-7; 11 bases match TRBD2. This CDR3 is 16 amino acids long. Germline V CDR1 and CDR2: MDHEN, SYDVKM. V lost 2 bases, J lost 6 bases, and 9 bases stayed unmatched. The CDR3 nucleotides read TGTGCCAGCAGTTTAACCGGGTATAGCGGGAGGGCCGAGCAGTACTTC. Protein: CASSLTGYSGRAEQYF.

This rearrangement joins TRBV28 to TRBJ1-2; 8 bases are a match to TRBD1. Germline CDR1 MDHEN, CDR2 SYDVKM. The CDR3 totals 12 residues. J was trimmed by 3 bases and V by 6 bases; bases with no gene match: 0. The CDR3: CASRTGDYGYTF. For the CDR3, the DNA is TGTGCCAGCAGGACAGGGGACTATGGCTACACCTTC.

The CDR3: CASSVGFNYNEQFF. The CDR3 coding sequence is TGTGCCAGCAGCGTAGGGTTCAACTACAATGAGCAGTTCTTC. This rearrangement joins TRBV9 to TRBJ2-1, with D uncertain. Germline loops: CDR1 SGDLS, CDR2 YYNGEE. This CDR3 is 14 amino acids long. Trimming left V 0 bases short and J 3 bases short, with 7 bases between. The full variable domain, in which reference TRBV9 and TRBJ2-1 provide the parts outside the CDR3, is DSGVTQTPKHLITATGQRVTLRCSPRSGDLSVYWYQQSLDQGLQFLIQYYNGEERAKGNILERFSAQQFPDLHSELNLSSLELGDSALYFCASSVGFNYNEQFFGPGTRLTVL.

On this clone itself: This CDR3 is also generated by other DNA sequences in the sample. The chain has TRBV18 and TRBJ1-3; D remains unclear. V lost 2 bases and J lost 4, with 9 bases in between. The CDR3 extends over 14 amino acids. Germline V gene sequence: CDR1 KGHSH, CDR2 LQKENI. The DNA for the CDR3 is TGTGCCAGCTCACCAGGGGTTTCCGGAAACACCATATATTTT. As protein: CASSPGVSGNTIYF. The variable domain in full, completed from reference TRBV18 and TRBJ1-3, reads NAGVMQNPRHLVRRRGQEARLRCSPMKGHSHVYWYRQLPEEGLKFMVYLQKENIIDESGMPKERFSAEFPKEGPSILRIQQVVRGDSAAYFCASSPGVSGNTIYFGEGSWLTVV.

The chain has TRBV9 and TRBJ2-7, with unresolved D. V lost 0 bases and J 7 bases, leaving 17 bases between the germline ends. CDR3 length: 15 amino acids. The germline V gene has CDR1 SGDLS and CDR2 YYNGEE. DNA of the CDR3: TGTGCCAGCAGCGTAGATCTGTCCGCGATGGGAGAGCAGTACTTC. Translation: CASSVDLSAMGEQYF. Drawing the rest from reference TRBV9 and TRBJ2-7, the complete variable domain is DSGVTQTPKHLITATGQRVTLRCSPRSGDLSVYWYQQSLDQGLQFLIQYYNGEERAKGNILERFSAQQFPDLHSELNLSSLELGDSALYFCASSVDLSAMGEQYFGPGTRLTVT.

The CDR3 spells CAISPIGNTEAFF. The CDR3 nucleotides read TGTGCCATCAGCCCAATAGGGAACACTGAAGCTTTCTTT. This sequence joins TRBV10-3 and TRBJ1-1, with no clear D. The CDR3 is 13 residues long. The V and J ends lost 6 bases and 1 base respectively, with 9 bases between them. Germline loops: CDR1 ENHRY, CDR2 SYGVKD.